This TCR beta chain came from a study of cytomegalovirus exposure and HLA in healthy donors. Primers for the PCR totalled 60 Vbeta and 13 Jbeta. The data were produced by immunoSEQ multiplex PCR, yet TCRdb's version contains in-frame clones alone and is incomplete. The repertoire holds approximately 120,000 clones, with roughly 70% as singletons. The source of this sequence is a man aged 35-49 years in good health and CMV-seropositive. Specimen: PBMCs.

The CDR3: CASSVTGGRTDTQYF. In nucleotides, the CDR3 is TGTGCCAGCAGCGTAACAGGGGGAAGGACAGATACGCAGTATTTT. V usage is TRBV7-2 and J usage is TRBJ2-3; 8 bases line up with TRBD1. There are 15 residues in the CDR3. V gave up 5 bases and J gave up 3 bases; unmatched junction bases: 7. Germline V lookup: CDR1 SGHTA, CDR2 FQGNSA.